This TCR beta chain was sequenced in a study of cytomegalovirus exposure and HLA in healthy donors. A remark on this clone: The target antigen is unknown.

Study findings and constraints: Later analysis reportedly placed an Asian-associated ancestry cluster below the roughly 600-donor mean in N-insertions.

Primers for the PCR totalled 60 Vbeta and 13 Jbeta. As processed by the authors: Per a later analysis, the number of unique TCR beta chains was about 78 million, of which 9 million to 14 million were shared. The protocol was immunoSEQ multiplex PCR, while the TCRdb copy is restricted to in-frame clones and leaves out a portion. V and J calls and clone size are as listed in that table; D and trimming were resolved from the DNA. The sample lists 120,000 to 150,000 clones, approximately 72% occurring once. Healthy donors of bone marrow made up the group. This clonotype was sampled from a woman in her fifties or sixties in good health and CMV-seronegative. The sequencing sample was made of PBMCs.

CDR3 nucleotides: TGTGCCAGCAGGACAGGGGCTGGGGGCTACACCTTC. This translates into CASRTGAGGYTF. The chain has TRBV25-1 and TRBJ1-2, with 8 bases lining up with TRBD1. The CDR3 covers 12 residues. J was trimmed by 8 bases and V by 6 bases; bases with no gene match: 5. CDR1 is MGHDK, CDR2 SYGVNS, per germline.